This T cell receptor (beta chain) was sequenced in a study of monozygotic twins with inflammatory bowel disease. With respect to this clonotype: The antigen is unknown.

Whole-study findings and limits: Relative to healthy twins, IBD patients had fewer clonotypes in common with others, a gap that was especially apparent with disease activity.

Donors each gave around 2.5 ml of blood. TCRdb re-called the 5' RACE reads, yielding one record per CDR3 amino acid sequence without DNA. Found here are 400,000 to 500,000 distinct CDR3 sequences; the top ten clones hold under 3%. Sequencing was carried out using blood. This sequence originates from a human donor with ulcerative colitis or Crohn's disease, or a healthy co-twin of an affected twin (not recorded which).

CDR3 amino acids: CATSRQTSGGPNNEQFF. The chain joins TRBV15 to TRBJ2-1; the D call of TRBD2 rests on TCRdb alone, since no DNA is present to check it. CDR1 is LNHNV and CDR2 is YYDKDF in the germline V gene (reference sequence). This CDR3 comprises 17 residues.